This entry lists 29 T cell receptor beta chains sequenced from one sample in a study of blood T cells in healthy people across ages. Primed by a sample-barcoded 5' primer and a J-beta primer mix, a second PCR proceeded for about 7 to 12 cycles. TCRdb itself ran the 5' RACE reads through MiXCR, one entry per CDR3 protein. Among around 940,000 distinct CDR3 sequences listed, roughly 47% were seen once. Sequenced input: blood. These receptors all stem from a woman aged 60 to 75 in good health.

The chain recombines TRBV6-5 with TRBJ2-1; TRBD2 matches 10 bases. Unmatched junction bases numbered 6, after V lost 0 bases and J lost 4 bases. This CDR3 comprises 17 residues. Germline V gives CDR1 MNHEY, CDR2 SVGAGI. The CDR3 is CASSYSPTSGQYNEQFF. The CDR3 DNA reads as TGTGCCAGCAGTTACTCCCCGACTAGCGGGCAGTACAATGAGCAGTTCTTC.

The rearrangement uses TRBV20-1 and TRBJ1-5; TRBD1 matches at 7 bases. Germline V lookup: CDR1 DFQATT, CDR2 SNEGSKA (reference sequence). V was clipped by 6 bases and J by 8 bases; unmatched bases: 7. This CDR3 has 12 amino acids. CDR3 nucleotides: TGCAGTGCCCAAGGGGGCGGGGAGCCCCAGCATTTT. Its protein product is CSAQGGGEPQHF.

This chain joins TRBV25-1 and TRBJ2-5; perhaps TRBD1 as D (5 bases). V dropped 3 bases and J dropped 2 bases, with 13 bases sitting between them. Germline CDR1 and CDR2: MGHDK and SYGVNS. The CDR3 has 15 amino acids. The DNA of the CDR3 is TGTGCCAGCAGTGATTTAGGGGCGGCGCAAGAGACCCAGTACTTC. Its protein product is CASSDLGAAQETQYF.

V usage is TRBV6-1 and J usage is TRBJ2-3; TRBD2 aligns across 9 bases. This CDR3 is 16 amino acids long. V lost 4 bases and J lost 0; bases outside the gene matches: 5. Germline assignment: CDR1 MNHNS and CDR2 SASEGT. CDR3 region: CASSGELAGSTDTQYF. The CDR3 DNA follows: TGTGCCAGCAGTGGCGAGCTAGCGGGGAGCACAGATACGCAGTATTTT.

The gene calls are TRBV11-2 and TRBJ2-3; D may match TRBD1 or TRBD2 (5 bases each). The CDR3 is 17 amino acids. Germline CDR1 is SGHAT and CDR2 is FQNNGV. V was trimmed by 2 bases and J by 1 base, leaving 16 bases between them. The CDR3 sequence is CASSLSGWLAGTDTQYF. The CDR3 DNA is TGTGCCAGCAGCTTATCAGGGTGGCTAGCAGGCACAGATACGCAGTATTTT.

The CDR3 DNA follows: TGTGCCAGCAGTTACAACGCGGGGACTTATGGCTACACCTTC. Protein: CASSYNAGTYGYTF. The chain employs TRBV6-5 and TRBJ1-2, with TRBD1 as a possible D gene (5 bases). Between the trimmed V and J ends, which lost 2 bases and 5 bases, there was a span of 12 bases. CDR3 length equals 14 residues. CDR1 and CDR2 from the germline V gene are MNHEY and SVGAGI.

In this sample, this clonotype turned up a few times. The chain is built from TRBV11-2 and TRBJ2-7, with 12 bases matching TRBD2. The CDR3 has 15 residues. Per the germline V gene, CDR1 is SGHAT and CDR2 is FQNNGV. V lost 4 bases to trimming and J lost 3 bases; unmatched junction nucleotides: 4. The CDR3 loop is CASSSGLAGYYEQYF. The CDR3, as DNA: TGTGCCAGCAGCTCCGGACTAGCGGGATACTACGAGCAGTACTTC.

The rearrangement links TRBV6-1 to TRBJ2-7, with 9 bases matching TRBD1. The junction had 5 bases not matched to a gene; V was cut back by 10 bases and J by 4 bases. Germline V gives CDR1 MNHNS, CDR2 SASEGT. The CDR3 runs to 12 residues. CDR3 sequence reads: CATRDREYEQYF. The CDR3 DNA follows: TGTGCCACCAGGGACAGGGAGTACGAGCAGTACTTC.

V usage is TRBV4-3 and J usage is TRBJ2-5, with unresolved D. The CDR3 has 14 residues. Germline CDR1 is LGHNA and CDR2 is YSLEER. V was trimmed by 1 base and J by 6 bases, leaving 12 bases between them. CDR3 loop: CASSQGTASKTQYF. CDR3 in DNA: TGCGCCAGCAGCCAAGGGACCGCCTCAAAGACCCAGTACTTC.

The gene calls are TRBV3-1 and TRBJ1-6, with TRBD1 matching 10 bases. V shed 5 bases and J 9 bases; nucleotides not matched to a gene: 4. This CDR3 is 14 amino acids long. The germline V gene encodes CDR1 LGHDT and CDR2 YNNKEL (reference sequence). The CDR3 is CASSGTGAGSPLHF. The CDR3 DNA reads as TGTGCCAGCAGCGGGACAGGGGCCGGTTCACCCCTCCACTTT.

The J gene is TRBJ2-4, the V gene TRBV4-1; 8 bases match TRBD1. The DNA end is more similar to TRBJ2-7, so the J call may be wrong. CDR1 MGHRA and CDR2 YSYEKL come from the germline V gene. The CDR3 extends over 15 amino acids. This chain's CDR3 is CASSPRWQGAFEQYF. The CDR3 nucleotides read TGCGCCAGCAGCCCTCGGTGGCAGGGGGCGTTCGAGCAGTACTTC.

The chain is built from TRBV5-1 and TRBJ2-7, with TRBD2 matching over 11 bases. This CDR3 spans 16 amino acids. Germline CDR1 and CDR2: SGHRS and YFSETQ. V lost 4 bases, J lost 4 bases, and 10 bases stayed unmatched. The CDR3 bases are TGCGCCAGCAGCCTTCCGCCCGCTAGCGGGAGGTACGAGCAGTACTTC. It specifies CASSLPPASGRYEQYF.

This clonotype turned up a few times. This chain uses TRBV7-9 with TRBJ2-7; D is possibly TRBD1 (5 bases). CDR1 SEHNR and CDR2 FQNEAQ come from the germline V gene (reference sequence). The V end lost 8 bases, the J end lost 2 bases, and 19 bases lay between the germline ends. The CDR3 totals 15 residues. The chain's CDR3 is CASAQGADSTYEQYF. The CDR3 DNA follows: TGTGCCAGCGCCCAAGGGGCAGATAGTACCTACGAGCAGTACTTC.

This clonotype appeared a few times. The chain recombines TRBV28 with TRBJ2-7; possibly TRBD2 for D (5 bases). This CDR3 is built from 14 residues. The germline V gene encodes CDR1 MDHEN and CDR2 SYDVKM. Trimming shortened V by 6 bases and J by 2 bases, and 14 bases separated the two germline ends. For the CDR3, the DNA is TGTGCCAGCAGCTCCCCCCCGGAGGCCTACGAGCAGTACTTC. It translates to CASSSPPEAYEQYF.

The chain couples TRBV6-1 to TRBJ1-2; maybe TRBD1 (5 bases). Germline assignment: CDR1 MNHNS and CDR2 SASEGT. V lost 0 bases to trimming and J lost 10 bases, with 15 bases between them. The CDR3 totals 14 residues. CDR3 DNA sequence: TGTGCCAGCAGTGAAGCGCTCCAGGGAAGAGACTACACCTTC. This gives the protein CASSEALQGRDYTF.

The chain links TRBV5-1 to TRBJ2-3; D possibly uses TRBD1 or TRBD2 (6 bases each). The CDR3 is 15 residues long. V was cut by 2 bases and J by 4 bases, with 14 bases left in between. In germline, CDR1 is SGHRS, CDR2 YFSETQ. This CDR3 reads CASSFQGRGPDTQYF. The DNA for the CDR3 is TGCGCCAGCAGCTTTCAGGGCCGGGGGCCAGATACGCAGTATTTT.

This clonotype was seen repeatedly, ten times or more. The chain links TRBV4-2 to TRBJ2-1, with D maybe TRBD1 (8 bases). Germline CDR1 is LGHNA and CDR2 is YNFKEQ. The CDR3 consists of 14 residues. Trimming removed 4 bases at V and 7 bases at J, with 14 bases between. The CDR3 coding sequence is TGTGCCAGCAGCCTCGACAGGGGAGGGAATGAGCAGTTCTTC. Its protein product is CASSLDRGGNEQFF.

This clonotype was observed a single time. The J gene is TRBJ2-1, the V gene TRBV4-1; D is unresolved. The CDR3 contains 15 residues. CDR1 MGHRA and CDR2 YSYEKL come from the germline V gene. Trimming removed 2 bases at V and 5 bases at J, with 13 bases between. CDR3 sequence (DNA): TGCGCCAGCAGCCAACACGGCCTAGGCGACAATGAGCAGTTCTTC. The encoded protein is CASSQHGLGDNEQFF.

The chain couples TRBV28 to TRBJ2-5, with 8 bases identical to TRBD1. The DNA matches TRBJ2-7 better at its end, which makes the J call doubtful. Germline V gives CDR1 MDHEN, CDR2 SYDVKM. This CDR3 spans 14 amino acids. This CDR3 is CASSPTGVRYEQYF. The CDR3 coding sequence is TGTGCCAGCAGCCCGACAGGGGTTCGCTACGAGCAGTACTTC.

This clonotype turned up a few times. The chain uses TRBV28 and TRBJ2-7; perhaps TRBD1 as D (6 bases). This CDR3 has 15 amino acids. Per germline, CDR1 MDHEN and CDR2 SYDVKM. The V and J ends lost 6 bases and 3 bases respectively, with 18 bases between them. The CDR3 protein is CASSYPGQGHYEQYF. The CDR3 bases are TGTGCCAGCAGCTACCCGGGACAAGGACACTACGAGCAGTACTTC.

This clonotype showed up just once. The junction differs from germline at one of its ends, possibly a read error. The chain links TRBV7-9 to TRBJ2-2; 7 bases are a match to TRBD2. Germline CDR1 is SEHNR and CDR2 is FQNEAQ (reference sequence). This CDR3 comprises 16 residues. CDR3 amino acids: CAGSSLADLNTGELFF. In nucleotides, the CDR3 is TGTGCCGGCAGCTCTCTAGCGGATCTGAACACCGGGGAGCTGTTTTTT.

J is TRBJ2-2 and V is TRBV9; TRBD2 aligns across 10 bases. With 0 bases clipped from V and 4 bases from J, the junction kept 6 bases outside the gene matches. The CDR3 loop spans 17 amino acids. CDR1 is SGDLS, CDR2 YYNGEE, per germline. The CDR3 region has the DNA TGTGCCAGCAGCGTAGCTGTTCTAGCGGGGGCCACCGGGGAGCTGTTTTTT. It is translated as CASSVAVLAGATGELFF.

The chain combines TRBV14 with TRBJ1-2; D is perhaps TRBD1 (5 bases). The CDR3 is made up of 15 amino acids. Per germline, CDR1 SGHDN and CDR2 FVKESK. Trimming removed 5 bases at V and 1 base at J, with 14 bases between. CDR3 region: CASSRGPLINYGYTF. CDR3 coding DNA: TGTGCCAGCAGCAGGGGACCGCTAATTAACTATGGCTACACCTTC. The full variable domain, its missing parts supplied by reference TRBV14 and TRBJ1-2, is EAGVTQFPSHSVIEKGQTVTLRCDPISGHDNLYWYRRVMGKEIKFLLHFVKESKQDESGMPNNRFLAERTGGTYSTLKVQPAELEDSGVYFCASSRGPLINYGYTFGSGTRLTVV.

The chain links TRBV27 to TRBJ2-1, with a tentative D call TRBD2 (6 bases). The CDR3 is made up of 16 amino acids. The germline gives CDR1 MNHEY, CDR2 SMNVEV (reference sequence). The germline V and J ends were trimmed by 6 bases and 10 bases, with 25 bases remaining between them. CDR3 coding DNA: TGTGCCAGCAGGGTCCGGGCAGGATTAACGGACTACGAGCAGTTCTTC. This codes for CASRVRAGLTDYEQFF.

The V call is TRBV27, the J call TRBJ1-2; D ambiguous. V was shortened by 3 bases and J by 3 bases, with 14 bases between the two germline ends. This CDR3 has 15 residues. Germline-derived CDR1 and CDR2 are MNHEY and SMNVEV (reference sequence). The chain's CDR3 is CASSLRLSVHYGYTF. The CDR3 coding sequence is TGTGCCAGCAGTTTGAGGCTTTCAGTCCACTATGGCTACACCTTC.

This clonotype was observed a handful of times. The chain joins TRBV4-2 to TRBJ2-6, with 14 bases identical to TRBD2. The CDR3 runs to 18 residues. V lost 3 bases to trimming and J lost 0 bases; unmatched junction nucleotides: 1. Germline values: CDR1 LGHNA, CDR2 YNFKEQ. The CDR3 nucleotides are TGTGCCAGCAGCCAGGGGACTAGCGGGAGCTCTGGGGCCAACGTCCTGACTTTC. This sequence encodes CASSQGTSGSSGANVLTF.

This clonotype was seen more than once but under ten times. V gene TRBV7-2 combines with J gene TRBJ2-7, with 11 nucleotides matching TRBD1. The CDR3 totals 16 residues. Looked up from germline, CDR1 is SGHTA and CDR2 is FQGNSA. Losses at the gene ends were 1 base for V and 3 bases for J; bases not matched to a gene: 5. The CDR3: CASSLVSGQGGYEQYF. The CDR3 DNA is TGTGCCAGCAGCTTAGTCTCGGGACAGGGGGGCTACGAGCAGTACTTC.

The chain has TRBV7-2 and TRBJ2-5; 8 nucleotides agree with TRBD2. Germline CDR1 reads SGHTA; CDR2 reads FQGNSA. This CDR3 contains 14 residues. The V and J ends lost 5 bases and 5 bases, in that order; junction bases with no gene match: 7. CDR3 loop: CASSQIAGKETQYF. DNA for the CDR3: TGTGCCAGCAGCCAAATAGCGGGAAAGGAGACCCAGTACTTC.

This rearrangement joins TRBV4-2 to TRBJ2-2; no clear D gene. The CDR3 contains 16 residues. CDR1 is LGHNA and CDR2 is YNFKEQ in the germline V gene. V lost 4 bases and J 7 bases, leaving 19 bases between the germline ends. The chain's CDR3 is CASSPLLIRAGGELFF. CDR3 coding DNA: TGTGCCAGCAGCCCGTTACTTATTCGGGCTGGCGGGGAGCTGTTTTTT.